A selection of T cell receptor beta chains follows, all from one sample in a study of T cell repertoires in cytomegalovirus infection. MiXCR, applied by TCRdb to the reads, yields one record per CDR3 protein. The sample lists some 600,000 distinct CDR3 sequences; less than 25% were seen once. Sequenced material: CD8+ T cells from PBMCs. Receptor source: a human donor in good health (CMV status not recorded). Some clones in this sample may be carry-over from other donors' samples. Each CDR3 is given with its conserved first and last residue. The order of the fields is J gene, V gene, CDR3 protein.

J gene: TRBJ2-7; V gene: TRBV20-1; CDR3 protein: CSAPTGHGQYF
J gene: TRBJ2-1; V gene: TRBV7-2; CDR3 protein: CASSSLAGGPYEQFF
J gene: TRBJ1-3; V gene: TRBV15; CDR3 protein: CATSTRTAGNTIYF
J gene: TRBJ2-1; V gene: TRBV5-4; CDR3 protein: CASNPLAGDSYNEQFF
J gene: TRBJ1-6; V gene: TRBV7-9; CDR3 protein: CASSSESGLSPSPLHF
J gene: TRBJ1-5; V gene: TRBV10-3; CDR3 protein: CATDPGGSNQPQHF
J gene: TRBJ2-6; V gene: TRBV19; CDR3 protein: CASSIAGTGGTNVLTF
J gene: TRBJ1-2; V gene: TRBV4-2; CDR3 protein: CASSPGRGGYGYTF
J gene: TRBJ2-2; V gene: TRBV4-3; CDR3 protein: CASSQAGQGDTGELFF
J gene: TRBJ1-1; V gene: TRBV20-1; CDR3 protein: CSPPAKGQGNTEAFF
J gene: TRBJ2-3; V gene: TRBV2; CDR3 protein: CASSELAGVTDTQYF
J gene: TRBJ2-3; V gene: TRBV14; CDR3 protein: CASSRQRGGHKDTQYF
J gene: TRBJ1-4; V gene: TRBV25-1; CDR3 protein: CASSVTGGLHTTNEKLFF
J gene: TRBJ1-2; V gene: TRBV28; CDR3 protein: CASSFRGRYYGYTF
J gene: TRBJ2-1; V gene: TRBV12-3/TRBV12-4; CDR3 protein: CASSLGAGGWNEQFF
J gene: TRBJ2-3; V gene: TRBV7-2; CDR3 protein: CASSLWGSLTDTQYF
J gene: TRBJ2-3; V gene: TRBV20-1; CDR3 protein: CSAPDSYTDTQYF
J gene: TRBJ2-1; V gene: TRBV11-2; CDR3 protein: CASSSEGLNEQFF
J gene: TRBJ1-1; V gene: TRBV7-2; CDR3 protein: CASSPHRGTEAFF
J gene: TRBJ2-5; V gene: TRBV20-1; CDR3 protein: CSATRGLGETQYF
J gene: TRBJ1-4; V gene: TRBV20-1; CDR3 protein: CSANPRGEGYEKLFF
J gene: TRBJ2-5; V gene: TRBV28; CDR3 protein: CASRTPKQGTVETQYF
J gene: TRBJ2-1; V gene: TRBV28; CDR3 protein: CAGARDSLTSMRKDEQFF
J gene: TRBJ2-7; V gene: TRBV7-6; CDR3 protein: CASSPRQALLEQYF
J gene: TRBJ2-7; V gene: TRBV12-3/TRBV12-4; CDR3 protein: CASSLRAGTYEQYF
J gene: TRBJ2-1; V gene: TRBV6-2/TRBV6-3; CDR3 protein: CASSSPSHIEQFF
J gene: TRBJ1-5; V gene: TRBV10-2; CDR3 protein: CASRSGQGNQPQHF
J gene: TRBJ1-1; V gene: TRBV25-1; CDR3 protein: CANRFTGVNTEAFF
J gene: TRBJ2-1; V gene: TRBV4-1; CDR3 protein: CASSQVENEQFF
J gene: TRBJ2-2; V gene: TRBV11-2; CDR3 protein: CASSLWTGRDTGELFF
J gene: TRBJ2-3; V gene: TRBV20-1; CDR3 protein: CSAPYHDSTDTQYF
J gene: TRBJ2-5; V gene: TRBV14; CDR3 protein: CASSQDPAGETQYF
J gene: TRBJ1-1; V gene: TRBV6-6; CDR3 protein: CASSAQGANTEAFF
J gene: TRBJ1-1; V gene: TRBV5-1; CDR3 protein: CASSHVDPGNTEAFF
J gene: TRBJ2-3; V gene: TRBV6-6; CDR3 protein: CASSYQLSGGSTDTQYF
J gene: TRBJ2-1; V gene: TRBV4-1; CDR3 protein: CASSQRLTDLNGNEQFF
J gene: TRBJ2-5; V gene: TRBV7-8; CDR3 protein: CASSPSGGETQYF
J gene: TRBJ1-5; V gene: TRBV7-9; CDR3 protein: CASSFGDSLNWNQPQHF
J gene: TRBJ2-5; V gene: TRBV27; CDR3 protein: CASSLSSKVFKRETQYF
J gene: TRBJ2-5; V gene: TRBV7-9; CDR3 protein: CASSSPRTLQETQYF
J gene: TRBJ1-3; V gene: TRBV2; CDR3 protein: CARRPRRGENTIYF
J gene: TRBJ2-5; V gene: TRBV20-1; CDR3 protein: CSARYRARETQYF
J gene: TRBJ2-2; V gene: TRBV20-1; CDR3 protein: CSARDRTGRTGELFF
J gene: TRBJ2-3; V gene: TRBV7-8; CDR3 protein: CASSLTGRGDTQYF
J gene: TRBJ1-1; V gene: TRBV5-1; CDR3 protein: CASSLTVRGNTEAFF
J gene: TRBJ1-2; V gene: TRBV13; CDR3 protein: CASSAPGQGAYGYTF
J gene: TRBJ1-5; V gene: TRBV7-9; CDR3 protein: CASSFAADRAQPQHF
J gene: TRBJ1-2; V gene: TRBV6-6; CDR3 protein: CASRRDRGINYGYTF
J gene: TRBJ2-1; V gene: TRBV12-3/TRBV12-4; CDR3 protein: CASSTDGTGRQFF
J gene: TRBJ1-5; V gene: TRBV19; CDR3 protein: CASSTGASNQPQHF
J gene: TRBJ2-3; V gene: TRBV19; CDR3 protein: CASSTTSTDTQYF
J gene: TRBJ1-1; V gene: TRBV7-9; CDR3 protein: CASSTLETGLETEAFF
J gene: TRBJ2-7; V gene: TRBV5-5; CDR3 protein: CASSWAGSEQYF